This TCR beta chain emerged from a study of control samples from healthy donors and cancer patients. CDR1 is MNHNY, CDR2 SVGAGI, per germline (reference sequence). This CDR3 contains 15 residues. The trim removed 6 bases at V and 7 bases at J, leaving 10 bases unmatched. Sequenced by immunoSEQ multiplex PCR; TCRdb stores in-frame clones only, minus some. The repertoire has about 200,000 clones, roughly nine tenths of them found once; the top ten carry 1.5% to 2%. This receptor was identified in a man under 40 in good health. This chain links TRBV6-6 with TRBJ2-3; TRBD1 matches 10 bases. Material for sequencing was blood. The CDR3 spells CASSHDRGRVNTQYF. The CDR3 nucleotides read TGTGCCAGCAGCCATGACAGGGGGCGGGTGAATACGCAGTATTTT.